This T cell receptor beta chain was captured in a study of cytomegalovirus exposure and HLA in healthy donors. Here immunoSEQ multiplex PCR was the method, and the copy in TCRdb shows in-frame clones only, minus some. The profile covers tens of thousands of clones, with over 85% appearing a single time and more than 1% taken by the ten largest. In the case of this clone: The antigen is unknown.

Overall study results and limits: Specific recognition of CMV antigens was confirmed in vitro for a few chains (all CMV-associated). Within the 120 validation repertoires, first-cohort TCR clusters tended to co-occur, according to a later analysis.

The sequence came from a man aged 18 to 30 in good health and CMV-seronegative. Sample: PBMCs.

The CDR3 DNA is TGTGCCAGCAGTTCCGAACTAGCGGGAGTCCTTGCTGAGCAGTTCTTC. It encodes CASSSELAGVLAEQFF. The chain is built from TRBV6-5 and TRBJ2-1; 11 bases fit TRBD2. There are 16 residues in the CDR3. V gave up 4 bases and J gave up 9 bases; unmatched junction bases: 11. CDR1 and CDR2 (germline): MNHEY, SVGAGI.